The T cell receptor beta chain under discussion was sequenced for a study of blood T cells in healthy people across ages. Study-level results: When set beside aged donors, long-lived donors presented more naive CD4+ cells and higher diversity. Observed TCR beta diversity showed a strong correlation with the percentage of naive T cells as measured by flow cytometry. TCR beta diversity per million T cells fell roughly linearly with age.

In the case of this clonotype: The antigen is not known.

Trimming pared 1 base from V and 8 bases from J, leaving 12 bases between. The CDR3 loop spans 14 amino acids. The germline V gene has CDR1 SGHTA and CDR2 FQGTGA. Using a J-beta primer mix together with a sample-barcoded 5' primer, a second PCR was run for about 6 to 11 cycles. MiXCR was run by TCRdb on the 5' RACE reads, yielding one entry per CDR3 protein. The table records some 1.1 million distinct CDR3 sequences, under 40% of them present only once. J is TRBJ2-4 and V is TRBV7-3; D possibly corresponds to TRBD1 (5 bases). The clonotype was recovered from a man in his late teens or twenties in good health. Source material: blood. In DNA form, the CDR3 reads TGTGCCAGCAGCTTAAGTGCGCAGGGCGACATTCAGTACTTC. It is translated as CASSLSAQGDIQYF.